This entry lists 20 T cell receptor beta chains sequenced from one sample in a study of blood T cells in healthy people across ages (dated by TCRdb to the mid-2010s). Libraries were built with 5' RACE. The data were produced on an Illumina HiSeq 2500. The second PCR ran for roughly 7 to 11 cycles and used a J-beta primer mix along with a sample-barcoded 5' primer. Starting from the raw public reads, TCRdb applied fastp trimming at Q25, assembled clones with MiXCR and retained in-frame beta chains. Records with the same CDR3 protein are collapsed into one entry carrying the most frequent genes and DNA. This sample lists 750,000 to 950,000 distinct CDR3 sequences; around 25% were detected once. The top ten clonotypes cover around 3% of the sample. The sample also formed part of further work on T cells of mothers and their children.

The sample consisted of blood. All receptors derive from a boy between 10 and 17 years old in good health.

This clonotype was counted a few times. The chain recombines TRBV20-1 with TRBJ1-2, with D tentatively TRBD1 (5 bases). Between the trimmed V and J ends, which lost 6 bases and 7 bases, there was a span of 18 bases. Germline loops: CDR1 DFQATT, CDR2 SNEGSKA (reference sequence). This CDR3 has 13 amino acids. Written as DNA, the CDR3 is TGCAGTGCCTATAACGGAGGGACGGGTGGCTACACCTTC. It encodes CSAYNGGTGGYTF.

This chain links TRBV7-9 with TRBJ2-5; a possible D gene is TRBD1 (6 bases). Between the trimmed V and J ends, which lost 11 bases and 5 bases, there was a span of 12 bases. There are 11 residues in the CDR3. Germline lookup yields CDR1 SEHNR and CDR2 FQNEAQ (reference sequence). CDR3 in amino acids: CAGSRGETQYF. The DNA of the CDR3 is TGTGCCGGCTCAAGGGGGGAGACCCAGTACTTC.

This clonotype was counted ten times or more. The J gene is TRBJ2-5, the V gene TRBV28; D unclear. CDR1 is MDHEN and CDR2 is SYDVKM in the germline V gene. V gave up 7 bases and J gave up 1 base, with 4 bases separating them. This CDR3 has 11 residues. This CDR3 is CASTGQETQYF. Here the CDR3 DNA reads TGTGCCAGCACTGGCCAAGAGACCCAGTACTTC.

The J gene is TRBJ1-1, the V gene TRBV19; TRBD1 might be the D (5 bases). V was clipped by 5 bases and J by 10 bases, with 14 bases between them. CDR1 is LNHDA and CDR2 is SQIVND in the germline V gene (reference sequence). This CDR3 has 12 amino acids. The CDR3 here is CASSDYGTRAFF. The CDR3 DNA reads TGTGCCAGTAGTGACTACGGGACCCGAGCTTTCTTT.

The chain employs TRBV9 and TRBJ2-1, with D possibly TRBD1 on 6 matching bases. The germline V and J ends were trimmed by 0 bases and 5 bases, with 9 bases remaining between them. The germline V gene has CDR1 SGDLS and CDR2 YYNGEE. The CDR3 has 14 residues. The CDR3 DNA follows: TGTGCCAGCAGCGTAGCTTGGACAGACAATGAGCAGTTCTTC. This sequence encodes CASSVAWTDNEQFF.

Only a few counts were recorded for this clonotype. This chain uses TRBV10-1 with TRBJ2-7; 8 nucleotides line up with TRBD1. Germline lookup yields CDR1 WNHNN and CDR2 SYGVQD (reference sequence). The CDR3 has 14 residues. J was trimmed by 2 bases and V by 4 bases; bases with no gene match: 4. The CDR3 DNA sequence: TGCGCCAGCAGTGTCCGACAGGGGCCCTACGAGCAGTACTTC. Its protein is CASSVRQGPYEQYF.

This sequence joins TRBV12-3 or TRBV12-4 and TRBJ2-3, with D unclear. The CDR3 is 13 residues long. V was pared by 6 bases and J by 0 bases, with 7 bases between. CDR3 nucleotides: TGTGCCAGCAGGGCTGAGAGCACAGATACGCAGTATTTT. The encoded protein is CASRAESTDTQYF.

This clonotype was detected ten times or more. The chain joins TRBV20-1 to TRBJ2-5, with 10 bases matching TRBD2. After removal of 0 bases from V and 5 bases from J, the junction contained 9 bases not matched to a gene. The germline V gene has CDR1 DFQATT and CDR2 SNEGSKA (reference sequence). There are 16 residues in the CDR3. CDR3 residues: CSARDRVAGGLETQYF. The CDR3 DNA reads as TGCAGTGCTAGAGATCGGGTAGCGGGGGGTTTGGAGACCCAGTACTTC.

The V call is TRBV6-5, the J call TRBJ1-1; D perhaps matches TRBD1 (6 bases). This CDR3 has 14 residues. CDR1 is MNHEY and CDR2 is SVGAGI in the germline V gene. V shed 3 bases and J shed 3 bases, with 11 bases lying between them. Written as DNA, the CDR3 is TGTGCCAGCAGTTATTCTAGGGGGGACACTGAAGCTTTCTTT. It yields the protein CASSYSRGDTEAFF.

This clonotype was counted a few times. The chain carries TRBV6-1 and TRBJ2-7, with 12 positions matching TRBD2. The J call is in doubt because the DNA end fits TRBJ2-1 better. Germline V lookup: CDR1 MNHNS, CDR2 SASEGT. The CDR3 consists of 15 residues. DNA for the CDR3: TGTGCCAGCAGACAGCAGACTAGCGGGGGTAATGAGCAGTTCTTC. It codes for CASRQQTSGGNEQFF.

This clonotype has only a few counts. The V gene is TRBV10-3, the J gene TRBJ2-2; 8 bases fit TRBD1. The CDR3 is made up of 13 amino acids. The germline CDR1 and CDR2 sequences are ENHRY and SYGVKD. V lost 10 bases to trimming and J lost 4 bases; unmatched junction nucleotides: 5. The CDR3 loop reads CATDGQGTGELFF. CDR3 DNA: TGTGCCACAGATGGACAGGGCACCGGGGAGCTGTTTTTT.

This clonotype was recorded a few times. The chain links TRBV29-1 to TRBJ1-5; D may be TRBD1 (5 bases). This CDR3 is 13 amino acids long. In germline, CDR1 is SQVTM, CDR2 ANQGSEA. V was cut by 1 base and J by 7 bases, with 11 bases left in between. CDR3 sequence reads: CSVEVGESQPQHF. For the CDR3, the DNA is TGCAGCGTTGAAGTGGGGGAGAGCCAGCCCCAGCATTTT.

V usage is TRBV6-5 and J usage is TRBJ2-3; 7 bases line up with TRBD1. CDR1 MNHEY and CDR2 SVGAGI come from the germline V gene. The trim removed 1 base at V and 3 bases at J, leaving 13 bases unmatched. The CDR3 is 18 residues long. CDR3 nucleotides: TGTGCCAGCAGTTACTTGGCTCTTACAGGGGCGCAGACAGATACGCAGTATTTT. It encodes CASSYLALTGAQTDTQYF.

The chain is built from TRBV20-1 and TRBJ2-5; 10 nucleotides align to TRBD2. With the DNA end fitting TRBJ2-1 better, the J assignment may be wrong. Germline lookup yields CDR1 DFQATT and CDR2 SNEGSKA (reference sequence). CDR3 length equals 14 residues. The CDR3 reads CSASSGGGVEEQFF. CDR3 sequence (DNA): TGCAGTGCTTCGAGCGGGGGGGGTGTAGAGGAGCAGTTCTTC.

The chain links TRBV7-9 to TRBJ2-7; D is perhaps TRBD1 or TRBD2 (7 bases each). Trimming pared 5 bases from V and 1 base from J, leaving 12 bases between. The CDR3 contains 14 residues. CDR1 and CDR2 (germline): SEHNR, FQNEAQ (reference sequence). CDR3 coding DNA: TGTGCCAGCAGCCAAGCGGGACAGTCCTACGAGCAGTACTTC. It translates to CASSQAGQSYEQYF.

The chain's CDR3 is CASSFVGGEAFF. CDR3 DNA: TGTGCCAGCAGCTTTGTCGGCGGGGAAGCTTTCTTT. The rearrangement joins TRBV7-6 to TRBJ1-1; unclear D gene. This CDR3 has 12 amino acids. V lost 3 bases, J lost 8 bases, and 10 bases lay in between. Germline-derived CDR1 and CDR2 are SGHVS and FNYEAQ.

This rearrangement joins TRBV20-1 to TRBJ2-1, with 10 bases identical to TRBD2. This CDR3 has 15 amino acids. Germline V CDR1 and CDR2: DFQATT, SNEGSKA (reference sequence). Trimming at V came to 1 base and at J to 8 bases, leaving 8 bases not matched to a gene. As DNA, the CDR3 is TGCAGTGCTAGAGGTAGCGGGGGGCCTTGGGATGAGCAGTTCTTC. Translating it yields CSARGSGGPWDEQFF.

This clonotype turned up a few times. The genes are TRBV7-9 and TRBJ2-5; 10 positions agree with TRBD2. This CDR3 has 14 amino acids. The J segment lost 3 bases and the V segment lost 3 bases, leaving 1 base of the junction unmatched. Germline V lookup: CDR1 SEHNR, CDR2 FQNEAQ (reference sequence). CDR3 amino acids: CASSFLAGEETQYF. The CDR3, as DNA: TGTGCCAGCAGCTTTCTAGCGGGAGAAGAGACCCAGTACTTC. Full variable domain (remainder filled in from reference TRBV7-9 and TRBJ2-5): DTGVSQNPRHKITKRGQNVTFRCDPISEHNRLYWYRQTLGQGPEFLTYFQNEAQLEKSRLLSDRFSAERPKGSFSTLEIQRTEQGDSAMYLCASSFLAGEETQYFGPGTRLLVL.

The chain joins TRBV5-5 to TRBJ1-4; TRBD1 aligns across 7 bases. Losses at the gene ends were 4 bases for V and 3 bases for J; bases not matched to a gene: 6. CDR3 length equals 15 residues. Germline CDR1 reads SGHKS; CDR2 reads YYEKEE (reference sequence). The CDR3: CASSQAGQPNEKLFF. Written as DNA, the CDR3 is TGTGCCAGCAGCCAAGCGGGACAGCCTAATGAAAAACTGTTTTTT.

The chain uses TRBV7-9 and TRBJ1-4; no clear D. The ends were cut back, 4 bases at V and 7 bases at J, with 16 bases in the middle. The CDR3 consists of 15 residues. CDR1 SEHNR and CDR2 FQNEAQ come from the germline V gene (reference sequence). The CDR3 coding sequence is TGTGCCAGCAGCTCCCGAGACGTTTTCGGTGAAAAACTGTTTTTT. This translates into CASSSRDVFGEKLFF.